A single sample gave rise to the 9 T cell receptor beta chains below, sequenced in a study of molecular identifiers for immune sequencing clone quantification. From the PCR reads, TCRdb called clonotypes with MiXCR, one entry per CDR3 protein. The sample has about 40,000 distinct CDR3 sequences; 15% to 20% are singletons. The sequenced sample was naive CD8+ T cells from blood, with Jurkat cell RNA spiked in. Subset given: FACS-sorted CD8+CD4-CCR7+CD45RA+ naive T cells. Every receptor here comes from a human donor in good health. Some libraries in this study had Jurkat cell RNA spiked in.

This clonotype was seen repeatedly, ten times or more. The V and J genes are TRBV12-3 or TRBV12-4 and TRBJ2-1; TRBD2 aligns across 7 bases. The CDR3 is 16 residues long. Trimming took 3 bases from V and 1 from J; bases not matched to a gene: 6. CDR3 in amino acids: CASSLGREFSYNEQFF. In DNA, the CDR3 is TGTGCCAGCAGTTTGGGGCGGGAGTTTTCCTACAATGAGCAGTTCTTC.

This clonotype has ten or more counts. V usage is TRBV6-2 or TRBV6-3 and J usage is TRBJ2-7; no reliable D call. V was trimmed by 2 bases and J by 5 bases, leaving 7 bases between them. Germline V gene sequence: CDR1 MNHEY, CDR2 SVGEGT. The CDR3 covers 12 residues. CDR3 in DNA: TGTGCCAGCAGTTACAGGATCGACGAGCAGTACTTC. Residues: CASSYRIDEQYF.

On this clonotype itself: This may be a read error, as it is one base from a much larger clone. The CDR3, as DNA: TGCGCCAGCAGCTTGGCTAGCGGGAGCTATGAGGAGTTCTTC. It is translated as CASSLASGSYEEFF. V is TRBV5-1 and J is TRBJ2-1; TRBD2 aligns across 10 bases. CDR1 is SGHRS and CDR2 is YFSETQ in the germline V gene. CDR3 length equals 14 residues.

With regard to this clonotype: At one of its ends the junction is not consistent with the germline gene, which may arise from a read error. CDR3 bases: TGTGTCAGCAGTGGGGACAGGGGGATTTCCTACGAGCAGTACTTC. Translated: CVSSGDRGISYEQYF. This chain uses TRBV28 with TRBJ2-7; 11 nucleotides agree with TRBD1. CDR1 is MDHEN and CDR2 is SYDVKM in the germline V gene. The CDR3 consists of 15 residues.

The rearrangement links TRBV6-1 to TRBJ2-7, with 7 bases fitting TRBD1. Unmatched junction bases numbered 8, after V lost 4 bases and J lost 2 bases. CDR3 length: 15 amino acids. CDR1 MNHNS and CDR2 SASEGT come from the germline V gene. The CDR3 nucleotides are TGTGCCAGCAGTGGATGGGGACAGATAGCCTACGAGCAGTACTTC. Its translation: CASSGWGQIAYEQYF.

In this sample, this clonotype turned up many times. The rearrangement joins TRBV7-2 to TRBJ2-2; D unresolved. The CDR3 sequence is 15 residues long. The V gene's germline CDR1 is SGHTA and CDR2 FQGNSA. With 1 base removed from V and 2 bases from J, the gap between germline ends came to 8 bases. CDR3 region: CASSLVSQNTGELFF. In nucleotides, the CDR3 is TGTGCCAGCAGCTTAGTCTCACAAAACACCGGGGAGCTGTTTTTT. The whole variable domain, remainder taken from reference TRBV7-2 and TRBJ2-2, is GAGVSQSPSNKVTEKGKDVELRCDPISGHTALYWYRQSLGQGLEFLIYFQGNSAPDKSGLPSDRFSAERTGGSVSTLTIQRTQQEDSAVYLCASSLVSQNTGELFFGEGSRLTVL.

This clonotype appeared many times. The CDR3 spells CASSLGTSNYNEQFF. In DNA, the CDR3 is TGTGCCAGCAGCTTAGGGACTAGCAACTACAATGAGCAGTTCTTC. The chain recombines TRBV7-2 with TRBJ2-1; 8 nucleotides line up with TRBD2. The CDR3 totals 15 residues. CDR1 and CDR2 (germline): SGHTA, FQGNSA. V shed 1 base and J 3 bases; nucleotides not matched to a gene: 2. Together with reference TRBV7-2 and TRBJ2-1, the CDR3 gives the full variable domain: GAGVSQSPSNKVTEKGKDVELRCDPISGHTALYWYRQSLGQGLEFLIYFQGNSAPDKSGLPSDRFSAERTGGSVSTLTIQRTQQEDSAVYLCASSLGTSNYNEQFFGPGTRLTVL.

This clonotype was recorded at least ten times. The CDR3 is CAISRGPRERAYNEQFF. CDR3 coding DNA: TGTGCCATCAGCCGAGGTCCCAGGGAACGGGCATACAATGAGCAGTTCTTC. This sequence joins TRBV10-3 and TRBJ2-1; a weak D match, TRBD1 (5 bases). Germline V gene sequence: CDR1 ENHRY, CDR2 SYGVKD. This CDR3 comprises 17 residues. V dropped 6 bases and J dropped 4 bases, with 22 bases sitting between them.

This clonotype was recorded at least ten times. As DNA, the CDR3 is TGCGCCAGCAGCCAAGGGGTAGCGGGGACCTACGAGCAGTACTTC. Translation gives CASSQGVAGTYEQYF. V is TRBV4-3 and J is TRBJ2-7, with TRBD2 identical over 8 bases. The J segment lost 2 bases and the V segment lost 1 base, leaving 4 bases of the junction unmatched. Germline loops: CDR1 LGHNA, CDR2 YSLEER. This CDR3 contains 15 residues.